The next 10 T cell receptor beta chains were all read from a single sample in a study of blood T cell repertoires in COVID-19. Measured with immunoSEQ multiplex PCR; TCRdb has only the in-frame clones, and not every one. In the table there are about 300,000 clones, 70% to 90% of which are singletons. Source material: PBMCs or T cells enriched from blood (not recorded which). The source of these receptors is a woman between 25 and 40 years old who had recovered from COVID-19.

The gene calls are TRBV18 and TRBJ1-5; 10 bases map to TRBD1. The CDR3 loop spans 15 amino acids. Germline assignment: CDR1 KGHSH and CDR2 LQKENI. V was pared by 8 bases and J by 1 base, with 5 bases of the junction left unmatched. CDR3 sequence reads: CASEGGQGSNQPQHF. CDR3 nucleotides: TGTGCCAGCGAAGGGGGACAGGGGAGCAATCAGCCCCAGCATTTT.

Of note for this clone: A junction boundary mismatches the germline segment, possibly from a read error. V and J are TRBV7-2 and TRBJ2-7; 12 nucleotides agree with TRBD2. The CDR3 is 14 amino acids. Germline CDR1 is SGHTA and CDR2 is FQGNSA. The CDR3 nucleotides read TGTGCCAGCAGCCTAGCGGGGGGGCTTGACGAGCAGTACTTC. Translation gives CASSLAGGLDEQYF.

This chain links TRBV6-2 or TRBV6-3 with TRBJ1-5, with D hard to call. CDR1 and CDR2 (germline): MNHEY, SVGEGT. The CDR3 is 14 residues long. V was shortened by 3 bases and J by 2 bases, with 8 bases between the two germline ends. The CDR3 DNA reads as TGTGCCAGCAGTTATAGGCAGGGCAATCAGCCCCAGCATTTT. Translating gives CASSYRQGNQPQHF.

V is TRBV7-3 and J is TRBJ1-1, with D perhaps TRBD1 (6 bases). Trimming shortened V by 0 bases and J by 3 bases, and 11 bases separated the two germline ends. The CDR3 covers 15 residues. CDR1 and CDR2 from the germline V gene are SGHTA and FQGTGA. CDR3 protein: CASSLTDSGDTEAFF. In DNA form, the CDR3 reads TGTGCCAGCAGCTTAACGGACAGTGGGGACACTGAAGCTTTCTTT.

This clone appeared a single time. The CDR3 sequence: CASSPAYATNEKLFF. The CDR3 DNA sequence: TGTGCCAGCAGTCCCGCGTACGCAACTAATGAAAAACTGTTTTTT. This chain joins TRBV27 and TRBJ1-4, with no clear D. V lost 5 bases and J 0 bases, leaving 10 bases between the germline ends. The CDR3 is 15 amino acids. Germline CDR1 MNHEY, CDR2 SMNVEV (reference sequence).

On this clone itself: Other DNA sequences in this sample translate to the same CDR3. The V gene is TRBV5-1, the J gene TRBJ2-3; D not resolved. The CDR3 sequence is 14 residues long. CDR1 is SGHRS and CDR2 is YFSETQ in the germline V gene. The germline V and J ends were trimmed by 0 bases and 0 bases, with 5 bases remaining between them. CDR3 loop: CASSLDSSTDTQYF. CDR3 DNA sequence: TGCGCCAGCAGCTTGGACAGCAGCACAGATACGCAGTATTTT.

CDR3 amino acids: CASSLVVRDYGYTF. Written as DNA, the CDR3 is TGTGCCAGCAGCTTGGTTGTCAGGGACTATGGCTACACCTTC. The chain recombines TRBV5-5 with TRBJ1-2; perhaps TRBD1 as D (5 bases). This CDR3 contains 14 residues. Trimming removed 0 bases at V and 3 bases at J, with 9 bases between. Germline CDR1 SGHKS, CDR2 YYEKEE (reference sequence). The variable domain in full, completed from reference TRBV5-5 and TRBJ1-2, reads DAGVTQSPTHLIKTRGQQVTLRCSPISGHKSVSWYQQVLGQGPQFIFQYYEKEERGRGNFPDRFSARQFPNYSSELNVNALLLGDSALYLCASSLVVRDYGYTFGSGTRLTVV.

The chain links TRBV2 to TRBJ2-5; TRBD2 aligns across 7 bases. Germline lookup yields CDR1 SNHLY and CDR2 FYNNEI. Trimming cost V 6 bases and J 9 bases; bases outside gene matches: 1. This CDR3 comprises 10 residues. CDR3 residues: CASRGGAQYF. In DNA form, the CDR3 reads TGTGCCAGCAGGGGGGGGGCCCAGTACTTC.

Comment on this clone: The same CDR3 also results from other DNA sequences found in this sample. The chain employs TRBV19 and TRBJ1-2, with 10 bases lining up with TRBD1. Germline-derived CDR1 and CDR2 are LNHDA and SQIVND (reference sequence). The ends lost 4 bases at V and 2 bases at J; junction bases unmatched: 4. This CDR3 is 15 amino acids long. CDR3 amino acids: CASSTDRGRNYGYTF. Here the CDR3 DNA reads TGTGCCAGTAGTACAGACAGGGGGCGAAACTATGGCTACACCTTC.

The DNA of the CDR3 is TGTGCCAGCAGCTTGTGGCTAGCGGGTTCCACAGATACGCAGTATTTT. This gives the protein CASSLWLAGSTDTQYF. The genes are TRBV5-5 and TRBJ2-3; 8 nucleotides match TRBD2. CDR1 is SGHKS and CDR2 is YYEKEE in the germline V gene (reference sequence). V lost 1 base and J lost 2; bases outside the gene matches: 6. This CDR3 comprises 16 residues. The full variable domain, completed using reference TRBV5-5 and TRBJ2-3, is DAGVTQSPTHLIKTRGQQVTLRCSPISGHKSVSWYQQVLGQGPQFIFQYYEKEERGRGNFPDRFSARQFPNYSSELNVNALLLGDSALYLCASSLWLAGSTDTQYFGPGTRLTVL.